This T cell receptor beta chain was retrieved from a study of glioma-infiltrating T cells after dendritic cell vaccination. Study summary: Dendritic cells derived from monocytes and pulsed with autologous tumor lysate formed the vaccine. Dendritic cell vaccine was injected intradermally three times, biweekly.

Clones were sequenced by immunoSEQ multiplex PCR, and TCRdb holds only the in-frame ones, with some missing. Of roughly 70,000 clones in the sample, approximately 80% were seen once. Fresh-frozen tumor tissue and more than two years of survival data were available for all. PBMC sampling occurred before vaccination, two weeks after the third dose, and at progression. Sequencing used blood, obtained before dendritic cell vaccination. The sequence was collected from a human donor with glioblastoma.

CDR3 nucleotides: TGTGCCAGTGGATGGACAGCCTTAAGCAATCAGCCCCAGCATTTT. Translating it yields CASGWTALSNQPQHF. This chain links TRBV19 with TRBJ1-5, with a possible D match to TRBD1 (6 bases). CDR1 and CDR2 from the germline V gene are LNHDA and SQIVND (reference sequence). The CDR3 runs 15 residues. The V and J ends lost 8 bases and 1 base respectively, with 15 bases between them.